The rows below give T cell receptor beta chains drawn from one sample of a study of cytomegalovirus exposure and HLA in healthy donors. Sequenced by immunoSEQ multiplex PCR; TCRdb stores in-frame clones only, minus some. Its clone listing holds around 140,000 clones. The sample taken for sequencing was PBMCs. Receptors originate from a male donor in good health and CMV-seronegative. Each CDR3 is given with its conserved first and last residue. The D gene is left open where the match is weak.

>TRBD2|TRBV19|TRBJ2-1
TGTGCCAGTAGTATTTCTAGCGGGGGGCTCACCTCTTACAATGAGCAGTTCTTC
CASSISSGGLTSYNEQFF
>NA|TRBV5-1|TRBJ2-3
TGCGCCAGCAGCTTGGCCTTAGCGACAAGCACAGATACGCAGTATTTT
CASSLALATSTDTQYF
>TRBD2|TRBV5-1|TRBJ2-2
TGCGCCAGCAGCTTGACTAGCGGGAACACCGGGGAGCTGTTTTTT
CASSLTSGNTGELFF
>TRBD1|TRBV7-9|TRBJ1-5
TGTGCCAGCAGCCCGGGGACAGCGGATAATCAGCCCCAGCATTTT
CASSPGTADNQPQHF
>TRBD1|TRBV11-2|TRBJ1-4
TGTGCCAGCAGCCAGGGCGGGACAGGGCCCCCAACTAATGAAAAACTGTTTTTT
CASSQGGTGPPTNEKLFF
>NA|TRBV7-2|TRBJ2-7
TGTGCCAGCAGCTTAGCGCTAGGAAGGTCTAGGACAGTAGACTTC
CASSLALGRSRTVDF
>TRBD1|TRBV7-8|TRBJ2-7
TGTGCCAGCAGCGCGACAGGGGACTACGAGCAGTACTTC
CASSATGDYEQYF
>NA|TRBV5-1|TRBJ1-1
TGCGCCAGCAGCTTGGCCGGGAGGAACACTGAAGCTTTCTTT
CASSLAGRNTEAFF
>NA|TRBV7-9|TRBJ2-3
TGTGCCAGCTCCCAGGATCTCACAGATACGCAGTATTTT
CASSQDLTDTQYF
>NA|TRBV4-1|TRBJ2-7
TGCGCCAGCAGCCAAGCCGACTTCTACGAGCAGTACTTC
CASSQADFYEQYF
>TRBD2|TRBV15|TRBJ2-7
TGTGCCACCAGCAGGTGGGGGGGAGATTCCTACGAGCAGTACTTC
CATSRWGGDSYEQYF
>TRBD2|TRBV2|TRBJ2-5
TGTGCCAGTAGTTCTAGCGGGAGGTCTGGGGAGACCCAGTACTTC
CASSSSGRSGETQYF
>NA|TRBV18|TRBJ2-2
TGTGCCAGCTCACCACCTCCAGGGATTGGTACCGGGGAGCTGTTTTTT
CASSPPPGIGTGELFF
>NA|TRBV10-3|TRBJ2-7
TGTGCCGTGCGGGCCCAGACCTACGAGCAGTACTTC
CAVRAQTYEQYF
>TRBD1|TRBV30|TRBJ2-1
TGTGCCTGGAGTTGGGACAGGGGAGACAATGAGCAGTTCTTC
CAWSWDRGDNEQFF
>TRBD1|TRBV7-6|TRBJ1-1
TGTGCCAGCAGCTTTGACAGGGGGCTTGAAGCTTTCTTT
CASSFDRGLEAFF
>NA|TRBV5-4|TRBJ2-7
TGTGCCAGCAGCCTGGGTGGGGCCCGCTCCTACGAGCAGTACTTC
CASSLGGARSYEQYF
>NA|TRBV7-6|TRBJ2-1
TGTGCCAGCAGCTCCGACGGGGTACTCTCCTACAATGAGCAGTTCTTC
CASSSDGVLSYNEQFF
>TRBD2|TRBV2|TRBJ2-5
TGTGCCAGCAGTCGGACTAGCGGGGGGACAGAGACCCAGTACTTC
CASSRTSGGTETQYF
>TRBD1|TRBV30|TRBJ1-4
TGTGCCTGGTCTAATCAGGGGGCTGGGGCTAATGAAAAACTGTTTTTT
CAWSNQGAGANEKLFF
>TRBD2|TRBV6-1|TRBJ2-7
TGTGCCAGCAGAGGGACTAGCGTCACCTACGAGCAGTACTTC
CASRGTSVTYEQYF
>TRBD2|TRBV7-6|TRBJ2-3
TGTGCCAGCAGCTTAGGGGGAGGTCCTAGCGGGAGGGCAGATACGCAGTATTTT
CASSLGGGPSGRADTQYF
>TRBD1|TRBV6-6|TRBJ2-1
TGTGCCAGCAGTTCTCCCCGGACAGGGTCGTTTGATGAGCAGTTCTTC
CASSSPRTGSFDEQFF
>TRBD2|TRBV29-1|TRBJ2-1
TGCAGCGGTAGCGGGAGCGTTTTTGGTGAGCAGTTCTTC
CSGSGSVFGEQFF
>TRBD1|TRBV4-2|TRBJ1-6
TGTGCCAGCAGCCGGGGGGGATTCGGGACAGGTGATTCACCCCTCCACTTT
CASSRGGFGTGDSPLHF
>NA|TRBV5-5|TRBJ2-7
TGTGCCAGCAGCTTGATACAGATCTACGAGCAGTACTTC
CASSLIQIYEQYF
>TRBD2|TRBV30|TRBJ2-1
TGTGCCTGGAGTGTAGAAAGGACTAGCGGAGCTTACAATGAGCAGTTCTTC
CAWSVERTSGAYNEQFF
>TRBD2|TRBV9|TRBJ2-3
TGTGCCAGCAGCGAGAGCGGGAGGTCCACAGATACGCAGTATTTT
CASSESGRSTDTQYF
>NA|TRBV27|TRBJ2-2
TGTGCCAGCAGTTCCCTAGGGGTCACCGGGGAGCTGTTTTTT
CASSSLGVTGELFF
>TRBD1|TRBV29-1|TRBJ2-7
TGCAGCGCCCAGACAGGGAATTACGAGCAGTACTTC
CSAQTGNYEQYF
>TRBD1|TRBV5-4|TRBJ1-1
TGTGCCAGCAGCGGCCTAACAGGGGTAGGCCCCATTAACACTGAAGCTTTCTTT
CASSGLTGVGPINTEAFF
>NA|TRBV5-6|TRBJ1-4
TGTGCCAGCAGCCGGGACTATTCTAATGAAAAACTGTTTTTT
CASSRDYSNEKLFF
>NA|TRBV18|TRBJ2-1
TGTGCCAGCTCACCCCGGGACAATGAGCAGTTCTTC
CASSPRDNEQFF
>TRBD2|TRBV19|TRBJ2-7
TGTGCCAGTAGTATAGACCTGCGGGGGGAGCAGTACTTC
CASSIDLRGEQYF
>NA|TRBV19|TRBJ2-5
TGTGCCAGTAGTAGTAGCGTGAGGGAGACCCAGTACTTC
CASSSSVRETQYF
>NA|TRBV4-3|TRBJ2-7
TGCGCCAGCAGCCGGGGGGGCGGTACCTACGAGCAGTACTTC
CASSRGGGTYEQYF
>TRBD1|TRBV10-3|TRBJ2-2
TGTGCCACCGCGGGACAGGGGGCGACCGGGGAGCTGTTTTTT
CATAGQGATGELFF